These 3 T cell receptor beta chains originate from one sample sequenced in a study of T cell responses to AZD1222 COVID-19 vaccine. Assay used: immunoSEQ multiplex PCR; TCRdb lists only in-frame clones, some missing. The sample contains 100,000 to 120,000 clones, about nine tenths of which appear only once. The specimen was peripheral blood, collected on day 0 of AZD1222 vaccination. The receptors derive from an adult in good health.

The chain carries TRBV3-1 (or the pseudogene TRBV3-2) and TRBJ1-2, with TRBD1 as a possible D gene (5 bases). The CDR3 is 14 amino acids. V lost 2 bases and J lost 3, with 10 bases in between. CDR1 and CDR2 from the germline V gene are LGHDT and YNNKEL (reference sequence). The CDR3 sequence: CASSQQGSDYGYTF. The CDR3 bases are TGTGCCAGCAGCCAACAGGGTTCGGACTATGGCTACACCTTC.

V gene TRBV5-1 combines with J gene TRBJ1-5, with 10 bases that match TRBD1. The CDR3 contains 15 residues. The V gene end was trimmed by 1 base and the J gene end by 5 bases; junction bases not matched to a gene: 3. Germline values: CDR1 SGHRS, CDR2 YFSETQ. The CDR3 DNA follows: TGCGCCAGCAGCTTGTTCGGGACAGGGGATCAGCCCCAGCATTTT. Protein product: CASSLFGTGDQPQHF.

This sequence joins TRBV9 and TRBJ2-7; 11 positions match TRBD2. Germline CDR1 reads SGDLS; CDR2 reads YYNGEE. The V gene end was trimmed by 0 bases and the J gene end by 6 bases; junction bases not matched to a gene: 2. The CDR3 is 14 residues long. CDR3 coding DNA: TGTGCCAGCAGCGTAGGAGGACTAGCGGGCGAGCAGTACTTC. It codes for CASSVGGLAGEQYF.